This entry is about one TCR beta chain. Original methodology: For nucleated cells, counts were estimated from reference gene primer amplification. Measured with immunoSEQ multiplex PCR; TCRdb has only the in-frame clones, and not every one. Clone size and the V and J calls come from that table; the DNA yielded D and trimming. The sample has tens of thousands of clones, about 90% seen once. This specimen comes from a study of blood T cell repertoires in COVID-19. Germline CDR1 WNHNN, CDR2 SYGVQD (reference sequence). This CDR3 is 13 amino acids long. Trimming took off 5 bases at V and 2 bases at J, with 7 bases between the two ends.

The chain uses TRBV10-1 and TRBJ2-1; tentative D call: TRBD1 (6 bases). The source is a human donor in a cohort sampled during active COVID-19. Material: peripheral blood. The CDR3 sequence: CASSRDTYNEQFF. The CDR3 region has the DNA TGCGCCAGCAGTCGGGACACCTACAATGAGCAGTTCTTC.